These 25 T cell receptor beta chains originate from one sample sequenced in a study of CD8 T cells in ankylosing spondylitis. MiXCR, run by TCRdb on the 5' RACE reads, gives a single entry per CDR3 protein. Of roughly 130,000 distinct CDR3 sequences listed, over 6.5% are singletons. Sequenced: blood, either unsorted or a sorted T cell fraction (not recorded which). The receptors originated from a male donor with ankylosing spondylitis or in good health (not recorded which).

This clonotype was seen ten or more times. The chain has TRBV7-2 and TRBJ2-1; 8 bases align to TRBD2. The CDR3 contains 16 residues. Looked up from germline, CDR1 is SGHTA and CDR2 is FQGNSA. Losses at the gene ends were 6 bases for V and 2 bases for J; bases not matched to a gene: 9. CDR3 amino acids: CASRRGSGTPYNEQFF. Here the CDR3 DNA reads TGTGCCAGCAGACGGGGTAGCGGGACCCCCTACAATGAGCAGTTCTTC.

The CDR3 region has the DNA TGTGCCAGCAGTGAAGTGCCCCAGGGGCCACTAGCGGGCAACACAGATACGCAGTATTTT. Its translation is CASSEVPQGPLAGNTDTQYF. The rearrangement joins TRBV2 to TRBJ2-3; 9 bases are shared with TRBD2. Trimming removed 1 base from V and 2 bases from J; junction bases left unmatched: 16. Germline lookup yields CDR1 SNHLY and CDR2 FYNNEI. This CDR3 has 20 residues.

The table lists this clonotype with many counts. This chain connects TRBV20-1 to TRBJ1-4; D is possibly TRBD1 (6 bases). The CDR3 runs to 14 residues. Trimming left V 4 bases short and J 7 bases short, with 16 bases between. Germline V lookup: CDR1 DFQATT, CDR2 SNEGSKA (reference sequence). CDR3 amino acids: CSAKNPGGGEKLFF. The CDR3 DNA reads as TGCAGTGCTAAGAACCCAGGAGGGGGTGAAAAACTGTTTTTT.

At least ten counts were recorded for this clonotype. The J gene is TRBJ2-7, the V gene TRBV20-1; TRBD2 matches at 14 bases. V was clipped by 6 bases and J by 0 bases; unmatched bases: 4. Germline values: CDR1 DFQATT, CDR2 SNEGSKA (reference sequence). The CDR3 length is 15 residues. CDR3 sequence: CSAGTSGSFSYEQYF. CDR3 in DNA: TGCAGTGCGGGGACTAGCGGGAGCTTCTCCTACGAGCAGTACTTC.

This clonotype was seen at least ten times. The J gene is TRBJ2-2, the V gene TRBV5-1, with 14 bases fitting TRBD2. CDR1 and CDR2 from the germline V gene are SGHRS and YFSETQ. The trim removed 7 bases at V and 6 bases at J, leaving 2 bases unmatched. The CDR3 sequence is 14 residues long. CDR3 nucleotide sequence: TGCGCCAGCCGACTAGCGGGGGGGCCCGGGGAGCTGTTTTTT. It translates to CASRLAGGPGELFF.

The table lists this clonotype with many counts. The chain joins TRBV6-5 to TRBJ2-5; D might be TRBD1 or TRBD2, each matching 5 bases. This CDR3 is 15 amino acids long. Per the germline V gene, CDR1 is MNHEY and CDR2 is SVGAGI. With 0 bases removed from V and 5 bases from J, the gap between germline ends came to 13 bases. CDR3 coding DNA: TGTGCCAGCAGTTACTCATGGGGGTTGAGCGAGACCCAGTACTTC. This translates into CASSYSWGLSETQYF.

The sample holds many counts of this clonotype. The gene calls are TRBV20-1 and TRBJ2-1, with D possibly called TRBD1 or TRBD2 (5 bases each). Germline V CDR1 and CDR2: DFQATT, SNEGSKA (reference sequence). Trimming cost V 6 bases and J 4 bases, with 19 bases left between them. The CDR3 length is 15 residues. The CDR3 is CSAKRGLIGYNEQFF. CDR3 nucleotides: TGCAGTGCCAAGAGGGGCCTTATCGGATACAATGAGCAGTTCTTC.

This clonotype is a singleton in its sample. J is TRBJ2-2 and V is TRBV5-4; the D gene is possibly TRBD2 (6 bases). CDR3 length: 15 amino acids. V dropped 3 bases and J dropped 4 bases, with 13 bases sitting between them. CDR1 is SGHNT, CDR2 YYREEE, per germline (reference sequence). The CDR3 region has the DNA TGTGCCAGCAGCTCGGGAGCGGTTTCCACCGGGGAGCTGTTTTTT. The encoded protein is CASSSGAVSTGELFF. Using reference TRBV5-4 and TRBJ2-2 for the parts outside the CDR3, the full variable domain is ETGVTQSPTHLIKTRGQQVTLRCSSQSGHNTVSWYQQALGQGPQFIFQYYREEENGRGNFPPRFSGLQFPNYSSELNVNALELDDSALYLCASSSGAVSTGELFFGEGSRLTVL.

The CDR3 loop is CAWSSRDGYTF. CDR3 DNA sequence: TGTGCCTGGAGTTCCCGGGATGGCTACACCTTC. This chain uses TRBV30 with TRBJ1-2; no reliable D call. Trimming stripped 2 bases from V and 6 bases from J, with 7 bases between. The germline V gene encodes CDR1 GTSNPN and CDR2 SVGIG (reference sequence). The CDR3 is 11 residues long.

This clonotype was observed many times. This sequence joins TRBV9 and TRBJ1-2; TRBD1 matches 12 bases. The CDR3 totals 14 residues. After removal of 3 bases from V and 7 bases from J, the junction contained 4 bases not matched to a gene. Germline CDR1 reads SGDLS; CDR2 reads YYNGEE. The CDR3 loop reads CASSAGQGASGYTF. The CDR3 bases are TGTGCCAGCAGCGCGGGACAGGGGGCGAGTGGCTACACCTTC.

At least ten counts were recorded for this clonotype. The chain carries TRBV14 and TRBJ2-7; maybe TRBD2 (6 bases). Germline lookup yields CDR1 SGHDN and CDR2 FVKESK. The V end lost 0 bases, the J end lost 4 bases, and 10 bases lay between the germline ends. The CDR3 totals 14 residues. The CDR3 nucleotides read TGTGCCAGCAGCCAAGATAGCGGAACGTACGAGCAGTACTTC. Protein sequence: CASSQDSGTYEQYF.

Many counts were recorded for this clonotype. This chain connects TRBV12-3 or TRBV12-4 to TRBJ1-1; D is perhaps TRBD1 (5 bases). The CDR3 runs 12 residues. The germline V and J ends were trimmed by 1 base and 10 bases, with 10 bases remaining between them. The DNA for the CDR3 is TGTGCCAGCAGTTTAGGTCGGGGCAGAGCTTTCTTT. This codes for CASSLGRGRAFF.

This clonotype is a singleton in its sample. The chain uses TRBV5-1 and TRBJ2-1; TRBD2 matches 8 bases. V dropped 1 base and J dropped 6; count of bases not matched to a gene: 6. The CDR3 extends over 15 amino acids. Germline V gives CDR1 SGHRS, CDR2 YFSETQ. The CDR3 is CASSLSAGGFNEQFF. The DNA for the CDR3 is TGCGCCAGCAGCTTGTCTGCGGGGGGCTTCAATGAGCAGTTCTTC.

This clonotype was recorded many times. The CDR3 reads CASSQGLGGELFF. The CDR3 DNA reads as TGCGCCAGCAGCCAAGGACTAGGCGGGGAGCTGTTTTTT. V is TRBV4-1 and J is TRBJ2-2, with D maybe TRBD2 (6 bases). V dropped 1 base and J dropped 7 bases, with 7 bases sitting between them. Germline CDR1 is MGHRA and CDR2 is YSYEKL. This CDR3 contains 13 residues.

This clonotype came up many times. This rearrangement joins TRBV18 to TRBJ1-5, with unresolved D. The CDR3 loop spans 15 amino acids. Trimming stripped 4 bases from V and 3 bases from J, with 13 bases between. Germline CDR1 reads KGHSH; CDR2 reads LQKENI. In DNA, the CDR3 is TGTGCCAGCTCACAACACCCCACCCTCAATCAGCCCCAGCATTTT. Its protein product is CASSQHPTLNQPQHF.

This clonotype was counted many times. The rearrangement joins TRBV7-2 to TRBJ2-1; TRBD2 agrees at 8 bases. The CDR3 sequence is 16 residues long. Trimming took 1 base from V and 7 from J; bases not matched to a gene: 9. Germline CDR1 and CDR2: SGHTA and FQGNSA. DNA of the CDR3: TGTGCCAGCAGCTTAGTTAGAACTAGCGGAAAGAATGAGCAGTTCTTC. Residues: CASSLVRTSGKNEQFF.

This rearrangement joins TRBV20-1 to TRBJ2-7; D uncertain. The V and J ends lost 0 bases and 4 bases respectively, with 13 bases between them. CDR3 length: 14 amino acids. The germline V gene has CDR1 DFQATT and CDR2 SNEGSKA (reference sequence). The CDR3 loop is CSARDPLVTYEQYF. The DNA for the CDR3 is TGCAGTGCTAGAGATCCCCTAGTTACGTACGAGCAGTACTTC.

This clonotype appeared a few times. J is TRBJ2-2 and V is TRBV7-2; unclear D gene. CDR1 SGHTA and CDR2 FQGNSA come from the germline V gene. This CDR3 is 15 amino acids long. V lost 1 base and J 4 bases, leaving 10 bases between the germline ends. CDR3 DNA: TGTGCCAGCAGCTTAGAACGGCGAGGCACCGGGGAGCTGTTTTTT. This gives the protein CASSLERRGTGELFF.

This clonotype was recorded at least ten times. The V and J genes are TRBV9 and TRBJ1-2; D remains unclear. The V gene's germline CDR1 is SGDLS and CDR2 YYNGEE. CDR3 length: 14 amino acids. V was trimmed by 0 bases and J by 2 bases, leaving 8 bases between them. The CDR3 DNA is TGTGCCAGCAGCGTAGAGATGGGGAACTATGGCTACACCTTC. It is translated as CASSVEMGNYGYTF.

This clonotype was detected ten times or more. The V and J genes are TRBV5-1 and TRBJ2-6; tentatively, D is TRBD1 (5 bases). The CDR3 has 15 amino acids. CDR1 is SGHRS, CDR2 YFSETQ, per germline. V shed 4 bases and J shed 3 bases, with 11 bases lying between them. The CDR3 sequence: CASSLRVRGANVLTF. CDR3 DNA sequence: TGCGCCAGCAGCCTCAGGGTTCGTGGGGCCAACGTCCTGACTTTC.

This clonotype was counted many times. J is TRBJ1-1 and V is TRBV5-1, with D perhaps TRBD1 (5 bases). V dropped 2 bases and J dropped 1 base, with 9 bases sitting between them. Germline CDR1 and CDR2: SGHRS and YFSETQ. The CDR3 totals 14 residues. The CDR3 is CASSFQTENTEAFF. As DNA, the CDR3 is TGCGCCAGCAGCTTCCAGACAGAGAACACTGAAGCTTTCTTT.

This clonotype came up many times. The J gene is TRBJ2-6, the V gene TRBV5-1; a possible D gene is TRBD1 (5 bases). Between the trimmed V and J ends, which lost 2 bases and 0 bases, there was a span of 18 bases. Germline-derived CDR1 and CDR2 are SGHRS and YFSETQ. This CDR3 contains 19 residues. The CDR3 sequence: CASSLTGQGYISGANVLTF. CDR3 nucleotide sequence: TGCGCCAGCAGCTTAACCGGGCAGGGCTACATCTCTGGGGCCAACGTCCTGACTTTC. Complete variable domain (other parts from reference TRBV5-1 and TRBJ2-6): KAGVTQTPRYLIKTRGQQVTLSCSPISGHRSVSWYQQTPGQGLQFLFEYFSETQRNKGNFPGRFSGRQFSNSRSEMNVSTLELGDSALYLCASSLTGQGYISGANVLTFGAGSRLTVL.

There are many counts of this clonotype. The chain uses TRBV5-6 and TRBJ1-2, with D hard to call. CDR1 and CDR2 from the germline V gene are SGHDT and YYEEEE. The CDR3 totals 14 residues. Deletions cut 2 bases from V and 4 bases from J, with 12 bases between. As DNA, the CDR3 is TGTGCCAGCAGCTTAGGGCAGGACCTCTATGGCTACACCTTC. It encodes CASSLGQDLYGYTF. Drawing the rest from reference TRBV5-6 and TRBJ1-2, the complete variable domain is DAGVTQSPTHLIKTRGQQVTLRCSPKSGHDTVSWYQQALGQGPQFIFQYYEEEERQRGNFPDRFSGHQFPNYSSELNVNALLLGDSALYLCASSLGQDLYGYTFGSGTRLTVV.

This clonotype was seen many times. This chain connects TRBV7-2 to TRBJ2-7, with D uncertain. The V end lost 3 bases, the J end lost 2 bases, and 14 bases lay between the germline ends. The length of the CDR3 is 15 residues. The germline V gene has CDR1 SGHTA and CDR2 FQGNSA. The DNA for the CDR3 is TGTGCCAGCAGCTTGGAACAGCAAGTACCCTACGAGCAGTACTTC. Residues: CASSLEQQVPYEQYF.

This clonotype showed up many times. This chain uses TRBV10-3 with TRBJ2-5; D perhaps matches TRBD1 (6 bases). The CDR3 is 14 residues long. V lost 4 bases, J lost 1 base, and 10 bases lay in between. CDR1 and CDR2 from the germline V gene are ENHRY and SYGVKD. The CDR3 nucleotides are TGTGCCATCAGTGTAACAGGGACCCAAGAGACCCAGTACTTC. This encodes CAISVTGTQETQYF.